The clone carrying this TCR beta chain was seen at least ten times. TCRdb reprocessed the 5' RACE reads with MiXCR, giving one entry per CDR3 protein. In the table there are over 350,000 distinct CDR3 sequences, more than 15% of which are singletons. The sample comes from a study of T-cell memory formation after mild COVID-19. The overall study: The study found TCR clusters largely donor specific.

V gave up 2 bases and J gave up 6 bases, with 10 bases separating them. Germline lookup yields CDR1 MDHEN and CDR2 SYDVKM. The CDR3 covers 13 residues. The gene calls are TRBV28 and TRBJ1-1; D remains unclear. The sample taken for sequencing was PBMCs or a T cell subset sorted from them (not recorded which). The sequence came from a man younger than 35 who had mild COVID-19 (a few samples of this study predate the infection). Cell type and time point are not known. This CDR3 is CASSLPVSSEAFF. CDR3 nucleotides: TGTGCCAGCAGTTTACCGGTCTCTTCTGAAGCTTTCTTT.